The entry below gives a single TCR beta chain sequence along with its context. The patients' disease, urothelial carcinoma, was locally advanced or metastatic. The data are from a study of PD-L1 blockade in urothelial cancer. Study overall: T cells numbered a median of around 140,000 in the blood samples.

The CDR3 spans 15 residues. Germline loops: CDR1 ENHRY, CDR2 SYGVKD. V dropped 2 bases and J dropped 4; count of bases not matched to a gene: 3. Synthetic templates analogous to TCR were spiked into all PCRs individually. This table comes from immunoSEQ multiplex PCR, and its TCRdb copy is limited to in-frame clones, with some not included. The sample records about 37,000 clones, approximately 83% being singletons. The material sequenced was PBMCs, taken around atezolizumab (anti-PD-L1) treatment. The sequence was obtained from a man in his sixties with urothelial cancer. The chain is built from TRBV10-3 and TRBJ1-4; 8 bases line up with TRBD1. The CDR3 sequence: CAISEQTGDNEKLFF. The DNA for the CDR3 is TGTGCCATCAGTGAGCAGACAGGGGATAATGAAAAACTGTTTTTT.